These 19 T cell receptor beta chains were sequenced from one sample in a study of shared clonotypes between healthy human individuals. Clones were sequenced by immunoSEQ multiplex PCR, and TCRdb holds only the in-frame ones, with some missing. In the table there are 450,000 to 650,000 clones, roughly four fifths of which are singletons. The sequenced sample consisted of PBMCs. All receptors come from a woman aged 40 to 50 in good health. Some clones in this sample may be carry-over from other donors' samples.

Many counts were recorded for this clone. The V and J genes are TRBV29-1 and TRBJ1-2; the D gene is possibly TRBD1 (5 bases). The germline gives CDR1 SQVTM, CDR2 ANQGSEA. CDR3 length: 15 amino acids. Trimming left V 0 bases short and J 8 bases short, with 19 bases between. The CDR3 loop reads CSVEEWQGVVGGYTF. The CDR3 DNA reads TGCAGCGTTGAAGAGTGGCAAGGGGTTGTAGGGGGCTACACCTTC. Full variable domain (missing parts from reference TRBV29-1 and TRBJ1-2): SAVISQKPSRDICQRGTSLTIQCQVDSQVTMMFWYRQQPGQSLTLIATANQGSEATYESGFVIDKFPISRPNLTFSTLTVSNMSPEDSSIYLCSVEEWQGVVGGYTFGSGTRLTVV.

This rearrangement joins TRBV15 to TRBJ2-2; the match to TRBD2 covers 11 bases. J lost 1 base, V lost 5 bases, and 3 bases had no gene match. CDR1 is LNHNV, CDR2 YYDKDF, per germline (reference sequence). The CDR3 is made up of 16 amino acids. The CDR3 region is CATSGGLAGNTGELFF. The CDR3 region has the DNA TGTGCCACCAGCGGAGGACTAGCGGGGAACACCGGGGAGCTGTTTTTT.

The chain is built from TRBV28 and TRBJ2-6; maybe TRBD1 (6 bases). Trimming cost V 5 bases and J 1 base, with 15 bases left between them. Germline V lookup: CDR1 MDHEN, CDR2 SYDVKM. The CDR3 contains 17 residues. CDR3 in DNA: TGTGCCAGCAGTCTGGCTGAGGGGGATTCTGGGGCCAACGTCCTGACTTTC. It translates to CASSLAEGDSGANVLTF.

This sequence joins TRBV28 and TRBJ2-5, with 8 bases matching TRBD2. The better agreement between TRBJ2-7 and the DNA end casts doubt on the J call. CDR3 size: 16 residues. Germline CDR1 and CDR2: MDHEN and SYDVKM. The CDR3 is CASSFTSGRSSYEQYF. The CDR3 nucleotides are TGTGCCAGCAGTTTCACTAGCGGAAGGAGCTCCTACGAGCAGTACTTC.

This clone was seen only a few times. The chain uses TRBV5-1 and TRBJ1-1; the D is unclear. CDR3 size: 14 residues. The germline V gene encodes CDR1 SGHRS and CDR2 YFSETQ. Trimming removed 3 bases at V and 5 bases at J, with 14 bases between. The CDR3 bases are TGCGCCAGCAGCTCTACAGTAGGTGGGACTGAAGCTTTCTTT. It specifies CASSSTVGGTEAFF.

This chain connects TRBV18 to TRBJ2-1; no clear D. This CDR3 contains 13 residues. Germline V lookup: CDR1 KGHSH, CDR2 LQKENI. Trimming pared 0 bases from V and 12 bases from J, leaving 12 bases between. DNA for the CDR3: TGTGCCAGCTCACCACCGGATGGTCAGCGGCAGTTCTTC. It codes for CASSPPDGQRQFF.

This clone was seen once. The CDR3 here is CASNRVGLEAFF. In DNA form, the CDR3 reads TGTGCCAGCAACCGAGTTGGGTTAGAAGCTTTCTTT. The rearrangement joins TRBV28 to TRBJ1-1; D call uncertain. The CDR3 is 12 amino acids. The V gene lost 7 bases and the J gene lost 8 bases, with 14 bases spanning the gap. Germline V gives CDR1 MDHEN, CDR2 SYDVKM.

J is TRBJ2-7 and V is TRBV28; D may be TRBD1 (7 bases). Germline V gene data show CDR1 as MDHEN and CDR2 as SYDVKM. The CDR3 runs to 15 residues. Trimming took off 6 bases at V and 0 bases at J, with 15 bases between the two ends. As DNA, the CDR3 is TGTGCCAGCAGCTTTGCGGGACAGACCTCCTACGAGCAGTACTTC. Residues: CASSFAGQTSYEQYF.

The chain is built from TRBV5-1 and TRBJ1-1; D is perhaps TRBD1 (6 bases). Germline V gene lookup returns CDR1 SGHRS and CDR2 YFSETQ. The germline V and J ends were trimmed by 0 bases and 3 bases, with 9 bases remaining between them. CDR3 length equals 14 residues. The CDR3 DNA sequence: TGCGCCAGCAGCTTGGAACCAGGGGACACTGAAGCTTTCTTT. As protein: CASSLEPGDTEAFF.

The chain has TRBV7-2 and TRBJ2-3; 11 nucleotides line up with TRBD2. Trimming at V came to 5 bases and at J to 6 bases, leaving 4 bases not matched to a gene. The CDR3 is 14 amino acids. Germline assignment: CDR1 SGHTA and CDR2 FQGNSA. CDR3 nucleotides: TGTGCCAGCAGCAGTAGCGGGAGGGGGGATACGCAGTATTTT. Its protein is CASSSSGRGDTQYF.

The chain has TRBV5-1 and TRBJ1-1; 7 bases are shared with TRBD1. CDR1 and CDR2 from the germline V gene are SGHRS and YFSETQ. V lost 0 bases and J lost 0; bases outside the gene matches: 5. CDR3 length: 16 amino acids. Here the CDR3 DNA reads TGCGCCAGCAGCTTGGGGGGACAGCACATGAACACTGAAGCTTTCTTT. As protein: CASSLGGQHMNTEAFF.

Remarks on this clone: The sample holds other DNA sequences that translate to the same CDR3. The chain recombines TRBV18 with TRBJ2-5; D remains ambiguous. The germline V gene encodes CDR1 KGHSH and CDR2 LQKENI. The CDR3 runs to 14 residues. V was clipped by 3 bases and J by 2 bases, with 10 bases between them. The CDR3 loop is CASSPTAGQETQYF. CDR3 DNA: TGTGCCAGCTCACCTACAGCAGGACAAGAGACCCAGTACTTC.

The genes are TRBV7-3 and TRBJ2-1; D call uncertain. The CDR3 length is 12 residues. Germline assignment: CDR1 SGHTA and CDR2 FQGTGA. V was cut by 1 base and J by 13 bases, with 11 bases left in between. CDR3 loop: CASSLNGGSQFF. The CDR3 DNA follows: TGTGCCAGCAGCTTAAACGGCGGTTCCCAGTTCTTC. Drawing the rest from reference TRBV7-3 and TRBJ2-1, the complete variable domain is GAGVSQTPSNKVTEKGKYVELRCDPISGHTALYWYRQSLGQGPEFLIYFQGTGAADDSGLPNDRFFAVRPEGSVSTLKIQRTERGDSAVYLCASSLNGGSQFFGPGTRLTVL.

As to this clone: The same CDR3 arises from other DNA sequences in this sample as well. The chain couples TRBV11-2 to TRBJ2-3; D not resolved. The V gene's germline CDR1 is SGHAT and CDR2 FQNNGV. This CDR3 has 12 residues. V was pared by 2 bases and J by 0 bases, with 0 bases between. This CDR3 reads CASSLSTDTQYF. The CDR3 DNA reads TGTGCCAGCAGCTTAAGCACAGATACGCAGTATTTT.

The V and J genes are TRBV5-1 and TRBJ2-1; 13 bases align to TRBD2. From germline, CDR1 is SGHRS and CDR2 YFSETQ. V lost 3 bases and J lost 7; bases outside the gene matches: 7. The CDR3 totals 16 residues. CDR3: CASSWTSGSVGNEQFF. CDR3 coding DNA: TGCGCCAGCAGCTGGACTAGCGGGAGTGTCGGGAATGAGCAGTTCTTC.

The chain has TRBV10-3 and TRBJ2-7; tentative D call: TRBD1 (7 bases). Germline loops: CDR1 ENHRY, CDR2 SYGVKD. The CDR3 extends over 11 amino acids. Trimming stripped 11 bases from V and 3 bases from J, with 11 bases between. The CDR3 DNA sequence: TGTGCCGCGGGACAGAGCTACGAGCAGTACTTC. Its protein is CAAGQSYEQYF.

In its sample, this clone was seen once. CDR3 amino acids: CASSLGTRGEQFF. The CDR3 region has the DNA TGTGCCAGCAGCCTCGGGACTAGAGGTGAGCAGTTCTTC. V is TRBV7-9 and J is TRBJ2-1, with 8 bases identical to TRBD2. Germline assignment: CDR1 SEHNR and CDR2 FQNEAQ (reference sequence). The CDR3 loop spans 13 amino acids. Trimming at V came to 5 bases and at J to 9 bases, leaving 6 bases not matched to a gene.

This chain uses TRBV28 with TRBJ1-3; 8 positions match TRBD1. Germline CDR1 and CDR2: MDHEN and SYDVKM. Trimming cost V 3 bases and J 9 bases; bases outside gene matches: 7. This CDR3 has 14 amino acids. CDR3 in amino acids: CASSLWDRRGTIYF. In DNA form, the CDR3 reads TGTGCCAGCAGTTTGTGGGACAGGAGGGGCACCATATATTTT.

As regards this clone: A much more abundant neighbour one base away suggests this may be a read error. Distinct nucleotide sequences in the sample also encode this CDR3. The V call is TRBV29-1, the J call TRBJ1-5, with D possibly matching TRBD1 (6 bases). Germline V gene lookup returns CDR1 SQVTM and CDR2 ANQGSEA. The CDR3 runs 13 residues. Trimming removed 4 bases at V and 7 bases at J, with 14 bases between. The DNA of the CDR3 is TGCAGCGTTGGCCGGGACACCAACCAGCCCCAGCATTTT. Translated: CSVGRDTNQPQHF. The variable domain in full, with the rest retrieved from reference TRBV29-1 and TRBJ1-5, is SAVISQKPSRDICQRGTSLTIQCQVDSQVTMMFWYRQQPGQSLTLIATANQGSEATYESGFVIDKFPISRPNLTFSTLTVSNMSPEDSSIYLCSVGRDTNQPQHFGDGTRLSIL.